Included here is one T cell receptor (beta chain) sequence, with context. What this receptor recognizes is not known. Base-call qualities are not available, and no considerably larger clone is one nucleotide away. The sample's time point label is to be understood as: cells obtained before transplantation from donor or recipient. CD3+CD4+ and CD3+CD8+ populations were FACS-sorted from unstimulated pre-transplant donor and recipient cells taken from spleen or lymph nodes. Library construction relied on the immunoSEQ multiplex PCR assay. For most patients, genomic DNA was isolated with the Qiagen DNeasy Blood and Tissue Kit and shipped frozen to Adaptive Biotechnologies for TCR sequencing. For most patients, genomic DNA was subjected to high-throughput TCR-beta CDR3 sequencing by Adaptive Biotechnologies. The original methods were these. Adaptive's ImmunoSEQ software supplied the TCR sequencing data for 15 to 20 patients, while MiXCR and VDJtools were used to process a few other patients. To correct CD4 versus CD8 sorting errors, any sequence found in both subsets at a frequency ratio below 5:1 was removed. Because the origin of CDR3 nucleotide sequences shared between donor and recipient could not be assigned, those sequences were removed. Alloreactive clones required at least 2-fold expansion over unstimulated cells and minimum CFSE-low frequency of 0.002% (template counts) or 0.001% (read counts). Mappable clones were those detected in sequenced pre-transplant spleen, lymph node, or MLR CFSE-low populations of the donor or recipient. The cumulative frequency of alloreactive clones was calculated as a percentage of all sequences, weighted by copy number. Held by TCRdb, this immuneACCESS table contains in-frame sequences only and omits some clones. Under half of the omission traces to an unresolved V gene where checked; the cause of the rest is unknown. V and J calls and clone size follow that table, whereas D and trimming were derived from the DNA. This sample lists approximately 130,000 clones; approximately 92% were detected once. The ten largest clones capture roughly 0.17% of the sample.

The data are from a study of graft-versus-host responses after intestinal transplantation (dated by TCRdb to the early 2020s). About the full investigation: Recipients received multivisceral, liver-intestinal, or isolated intestinal transplants. Every recipient was given anti-thymocyte globulin induction, then maintenance tacrolimus and steroids for around three years. After intestinal transplantation, graft-versus-host and host-versus-graft alloreactive T cell clones in the graft, circulation and bone marrow were tracked using bulk TCR-beta CDR3 sequencing. To identify alloreactive clones, pre-transplant mixed lymphocyte reaction products were sequenced and then compared with unstimulated pre-transplant donor and recipient T cells. A cohort of under 30 intestinal transplant recipients, including one retransplant, was enrolled, and a few patients lacking pretransplant specimens were excluded. A peak of at least 4% donor T cells among recipient peripheral blood mononuclear cells was the definition used for donor T cell macrochimerism. Rather than being sequenced by the commercial service, samples from a few later patients were sequenced in-house on an Illumina MiSeq and processed with MiXCR.

Overall study results and their limits: Early after transplant, peak levels of circulating GvH clones were found to be associated with declines in HvG clones. High GvH to HvG T cell clonal ratios were observed in the allografts of patients with donor T cell macrochimerism. GvH clones were found in recipient bone marrow, and some of the GvH clones appeared earlier in ileal mucosa or blood, which is consistent with an intestinal mucosal origin. Conclusions were limited by the relatively low number and heterogeneity of intestinal transplant patients.

Based on the germline V gene, the CDR1 and CDR2 sequences are SGHDT and YYEEEE. The CDR3 runs 15 amino acids, cysteine and phenylalanine included. The kept DNA is CDR3 alone, 45 bases in frame from the first base. Here V drops 5 bases and J drops 5 bases, and the junction holds 7 bases not matched to any gene. The rearranged chain carries TRBV5-6 and TRBJ2-5, and 12 bases in between align with TRBD1. The sequence was collected from a human donor who received an intestinal transplant. Sequences were derived from unstimulated CD4+ T cells sorted from spleen or lymph node cells, sampled before intestinal transplant. DNA sequence: TGTGCCAGCAGGGGGGACAGGGGGCGCATGGAGACCCAGTACTTC. This sequence encodes CASRGDRGRMETQYF.